Listed here are 18 T cell receptor beta chains from one sample, sequenced in a study of blood T cells in healthy people across ages. A second about 7 to 12 cycle PCR used barcoded and J-beta primers. MiXCR was run by TCRdb on the 5' RACE reads, yielding one entry per CDR3 protein. This table has roughly 640,000 distinct CDR3 sequences, about 30% appearing once. Sequencing used blood. The receptors shown here come from an elderly woman in good health.

On this clonotype itself: A clone one base away is much larger, so this may be a read error. The CDR3 carries no conserved terminal phenylalanine or tryptophan, so it likely arises from a read error. The V and J genes are TRBV7-9 and TRBJ1-2; D may be TRBD1 (6 bases). This CDR3 has 13 residues. Trimming removed 6 bases from V and 7 bases from J, with 15 bases in between. Germline-derived CDR1 and CDR2 are SEHNR and FQNEAQ (reference sequence). The CDR3 DNA reads as TGTGCCAGCAGTTCTGGACAGCGATTTGGCTACACCTGC. It is translated as CASSSGQRFGYTC.

In its sample, this clonotype was seen many times. The rearrangement links TRBV7-2 to TRBJ2-3; D might be TRBD2 (6 bases). The CDR3 is 14 amino acids. Germline CDR1 reads SGHTA; CDR2 reads FQGNSA. Trimming removed 3 bases at V and 5 bases at J, with 12 bases between. For the CDR3, the DNA is TGTGCCAGCAGCTTCTGGCAGGGAGGAGATACGCAGTATTTT. As protein: CASSFWQGGDTQYF.

The chain links TRBV7-2 to TRBJ1-1; no firm D call. CDR3 length: 16 residues. The germline V and J ends were trimmed by 1 base and 5 bases, with 17 bases remaining between them. CDR1 SGHTA and CDR2 FQGNSA come from the germline V gene. This CDR3 is CASSLEHGPVRTEAFF. CDR3 sequence (DNA): TGTGCCAGCAGCTTAGAACACGGCCCGGTCAGGACTGAAGCTTTCTTT.

The chain recombines TRBV20-1 with TRBJ2-5; the D is unclear. CDR1 is DFQATT and CDR2 is SNEGSKA in the germline V gene (reference sequence). This CDR3 is built from 22 residues. V lost 1 base and J lost 4, with 37 bases in between. The CDR3 sequence: CSARGDQEELAQNLGPRETQYF. The CDR3 DNA sequence: TGCAGTGCTAGAGGCGACCAAGAGGAGTTAGCTCAGAACCTAGGCCCCAGAGAGACCCAGTACTTC.

This clonotype has a handful of counts. The gene calls are TRBV20-1 and TRBJ1-4, with 8 bases that match TRBD1. From germline, CDR1 is DFQATT and CDR2 SNEGSKA (reference sequence). The CDR3 is made up of 14 amino acids. Trimming cost V 4 bases and J 1 base; bases outside gene matches: 2. Written as DNA, the CDR3 is TGCAGTGCTATCACAGGGGGAACTAATGAAAAACTGTTTTTT. Its protein is CSAITGGTNEKLFF.

This clonotype was found a few times. A clone one base away is much larger, so this may be a read error. The chain carries TRBV28 and TRBJ2-5, with D tentatively TRBD1 (6 bases). The end of the DNA is better explained by TRBJ2-1, so the J call may be wrong. The germline V gene encodes CDR1 MDHEN and CDR2 SYDVKM. This CDR3 spans 13 amino acids. The CDR3 nucleotides read TGTGCCAGCAGTTCGGGACACCAAGAGACCCAGTTCTTC. It specifies CASSSGHQETQFF.

This clonotype showed up many times. This chain joins TRBV6-5 and TRBJ1-1; 10 bases match TRBD1. There are 19 residues in the CDR3. After removal of 2 bases from V and 2 bases from J, the junction contained 14 bases not matched to a gene. Germline V gene lookup returns CDR1 MNHEY and CDR2 SVGAGI. The CDR3 DNA reads TGTGCCAGCAGTTACCGGGCGGGGGGACAGGGGACCCCTAACACTGAAGCTTTCTTT. Protein: CASSYRAGGQGTPNTEAFF.

Turning to this clonotype: It may be a read error: a sequence one base away is much more abundant. The chain employs TRBV3-1 and TRBJ2-5; tentative D call: TRBD2 (6 bases). V lost 0 bases and J lost 5, with 13 bases in between. The germline gives CDR1 LGHDT, CDR2 YNNKEL (reference sequence). The CDR3 length is 15 residues. The DNA for the CDR3 is TGTGCCAGCAGCCAAGATCCAACTAGCTGGGAGACCCAGTACTTC. Its protein product is CASSQDPTSWETQYF.

As for this clonotype: An end of the junction does not agree with germline; a read error may underlie this. This chain connects TRBV24-1 to TRBJ2-4; either TRBD1 or TRBD2 may supply D (6 bases each). Germline V lookup: CDR1 KGHDR, CDR2 SFDVKD. This CDR3 spans 16 amino acids. CDR3 sequence reads: CATSDSGGSAKNIRYF. CDR3 nucleotides: TGTGCCACCAGTGATTCCGGGGGCTCAGCCAAAAACATTCGGTACTTC.

This clonotype has a count of ten or more. The V and J genes are TRBV27 and TRBJ1-2; D is ambiguous. Trimming stripped 2 bases from V and 7 bases from J, with 14 bases between. The CDR3 is 14 residues long. From germline, CDR1 is MNHEY and CDR2 SMNVEV (reference sequence). Written as DNA, the CDR3 is TGTGCCAGCAGTTTAGTAGCGAGAAAGGGTGGCTACACCTTC. Translated: CASSLVARKGGYTF.

This clonotype was seen ten or more times. V usage is TRBV12-3 or TRBV12-4 and J usage is TRBJ2-1, with D tentatively TRBD2 (7 bases). There are 15 residues in the CDR3. Deletions cut 8 bases from V and 3 bases from J, with 17 bases between. The CDR3 is CASREGGVGYNEQFF. The CDR3 DNA is TGTGCCAGCCGAGAAGGGGGGGTTGGCTACAATGAGCAGTTCTTC.

This chain uses TRBV4-2 with TRBJ1-5; D ambiguous. The CDR3 has 15 residues. The V end lost 5 bases, the J end lost 2 bases, and 13 bases lay between the germline ends. Germline assignment: CDR1 LGHNA and CDR2 YNFKEQ. The CDR3 protein is CASSSERRGNQPQHF. DNA for the CDR3: TGTGCCAGCAGCTCCGAAAGGAGGGGCAATCAGCCCCAGCATTTT.

This clonotype was counted between two and nine times. The chain is built from TRBV20-1 and TRBJ2-3; TRBD1 might be the D (6 bases). The CDR3 covers 18 residues. Trimming took off 5 bases at V and 0 bases at J, with 24 bases between the two ends. Germline assignment: CDR1 DFQATT and CDR2 SNEGSKA (reference sequence). In DNA, the CDR3 is TGCAGTGCTCCCGGCCGAGAGGCAGGGGCCTTCAGCACAGATACGCAGTATTTT. It encodes CSAPGREAGAFSTDTQYF.

V and J are TRBV5-6 and TRBJ2-5; TRBD2 matches at 8 bases. CDR3 length: 15 residues. Germline CDR1 is SGHDT and CDR2 is YYEEEE. The ends lost 4 bases at V and 2 bases at J; junction bases unmatched: 7. CDR3 DNA: TGTGCCAGCAGCCTAGGGACTAGGAGGCAAGAGACCCAGTACTTC. Translated: CASSLGTRRQETQYF.

The chain uses TRBV6-1 and TRBJ2-3; D unresolved. The V gene's germline CDR1 is MNHNS and CDR2 SASEGT. V gave up 6 bases and J gave up 6 bases, with 10 bases separating them. The CDR3 length is 12 residues. The CDR3 coding sequence is TGTGCCAGCAGACAGACCAGGGATACGCAGTATTTT. Its translation: CASRQTRDTQYF.

The chain joins TRBV7-2 to TRBJ1-1; possibly TRBD1 for D (5 bases). Trimming removed 5 bases from V and 5 bases from J, with 18 bases in between. This CDR3 is 15 amino acids long. Per germline, CDR1 SGHTA and CDR2 FQGNSA. CDR3 in DNA: TGTGCCAGCAGCCCCCCCGGGACGGTGGGTACTGAAGCTTTCTTT. It is translated as CASSPPGTVGTEAFF.

This clonotype was observed many times. The chain joins TRBV15 to TRBJ2-1; TRBD2 is a possible D gene (7 bases). V was shortened by 3 bases and J by 6 bases, with 12 bases between the two germline ends. The CDR3 has 14 amino acids. Per germline, CDR1 LNHNV and CDR2 YYDKDF (reference sequence). The CDR3 region is CATSRGGGFNEQFF. The CDR3 DNA is TGTGCCACCAGCAGGGGGGGGGGCTTCAATGAGCAGTTCTTC.

Comment on this clonotype: Possible read error: a much larger clone is one base away. The V call is TRBV12-3 or TRBV12-4, the J call TRBJ1-2; D uncertain. V lost 8 bases and J lost 2, with 6 bases in between. The CDR3 consists of 11 residues. The CDR3 spells CASGRNYGYTF. The CDR3 DNA is TGTGCCAGCGGACGGAACTATGGCTACACCTTC.